This is a list of T cell receptor beta chains from one sample in a study of T cells in Graves' hyperthyroidism and ophthalmopathy. Each CDR3 protein is one row after TCRdb ran MiXCR on the multiplex PCR reads. This table holds some 600,000 distinct CDR3 sequences, roughly 13% found once. Sequencing was carried out using blood. All receptors derive from a woman in her 30s with Graves' hyperthyroidism that later progressed to Graves' ophthalmopathy. The CDR3 runs from the conserved cysteine through the conserved F or W. Expanded clones get a size class; other rows say once, few or many, or leave the size out.

cdr3_aa	j_call	clone_size	v_call
CASSSPSGRALDTQYF	TRBJ2-3	many	TRBV7-3
CAWSKGQGLEQYF	TRBJ2-7	-	TRBV30
CASRGQEGTGELFF	TRBJ2-2	few	TRBV19
CASSLLRGPNTGELFF	TRBJ2-2	many	TRBV7-8
CASRREPDFYNEQFF	TRBJ2-1	-	TRBV2
CASSAARGLGGETQYF	TRBJ2-5	-	TRBV7-3
CASSRQQQRGWDTQYF	TRBJ2-3	many	TRBV7-2
CSALGQGLHRGTEAFF	TRBJ1-1	-	TRBV20-1
CASSPPFGSGMLDEQYF	TRBJ2-7	many	TRBV3-1
CASSSHSEQYF	TRBJ2-7	once	TRBV12-3/TRBV12-4
CASSREGGSDEQYF	TRBJ2-7	many	TRBV4-1
CATLGEAVQQDTQYF	TRBJ2-3	many	TRBV28
CASRRRAQETQYF	TRBJ2-5	many	TRBV6-2/TRBV6-3
CASTSPQGTTNEKLFF	TRBJ1-4	-	TRBV19
CASSLRDGSSYEQYF	TRBJ2-7	-	TRBV7-3
CTTSRDHGLGVSNEQFF	TRBJ2-1	few	TRBV15
CASSQDPTGQYGYTF	TRBJ1-2	few	TRBV4-3
CASSIMAYEQYF	TRBJ2-7	many	TRBV6-1
CASSQDLTQNQPQHF	TRBJ1-5	many	TRBV3-1
CASSEAEEHTEAFF	TRBJ1-1	many	TRBV2
CASSQEKAPGYTF	TRBJ1-2	-	TRBV4-3
CAWDRTQSSPLHF	TRBJ1-6	-	TRBV30
CASVGSSYNSPLHF	TRBJ1-6	few	TRBV6-1
CASSPAGAVNGELFF	TRBJ2-2	-	TRBV7-8
CASSQENTGELFF	TRBJ2-2	many	TRBV5-1
CAWSLDGSSYNEQFF	TRBJ2-1	few	TRBV30
CASSSQGREKLFF	TRBJ1-4	many	TRBV11-2
CSARSGGGYEQYF	TRBJ2-7	-	TRBV20-1
CSVEDQGGGTDTQYF	TRBJ2-3	few	TRBV20-1
CASSVGLNEEKLFF	TRBJ1-4	few	TRBV9
CASSLGLTRDTQYF	TRBJ2-3	few	TRBV4-2
CASSQSRGSTYEQYF	TRBJ2-7	many	TRBV4-1
CASSPQLGGVYNEQFF	TRBJ2-1	many	TRBV27
CASRTSASTDTQYF	TRBJ2-3	many	TRBV7-9
CASSHPGTEEQYF	TRBJ2-7	few	TRBV4-1